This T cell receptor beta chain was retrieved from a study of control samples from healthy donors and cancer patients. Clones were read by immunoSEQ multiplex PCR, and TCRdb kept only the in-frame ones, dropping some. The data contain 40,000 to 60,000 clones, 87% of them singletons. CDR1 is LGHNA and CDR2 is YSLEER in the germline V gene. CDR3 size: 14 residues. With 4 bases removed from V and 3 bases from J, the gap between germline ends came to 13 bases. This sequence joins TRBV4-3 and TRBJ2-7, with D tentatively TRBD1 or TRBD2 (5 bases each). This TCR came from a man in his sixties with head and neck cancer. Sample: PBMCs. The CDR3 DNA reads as TGCGCCAGCAGCCTGGGACCTGGAGGCTACGAGCAGTACTTC. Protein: CASSLGPGGYEQYF.